This passage covers 9 T cell receptor beta chains from one sample sequenced in a study of shared clonotypes between healthy human individuals. Repertoires were generated with immunoSEQ multiplex PCR, while TCRdb's copy carries only in-frame clones and drops some. The sample includes more than 850,000 clones, about 80% seen only once; the top ten take around 0.47%. The material sequenced was memory CD4+ T cells from PBMCs. Subset specified: CD45RA-negative fraction. These receptors were obtained from a young man in good health. Some clones in this sample may be carry-over from other donors' samples.

This chain links TRBV7-3 with TRBJ2-1; 8 nucleotides line up with TRBD2. The CDR3 is 16 residues long. V dropped 2 bases and J dropped 6; count of bases not matched to a gene: 9. Germline CDR1 reads SGHTA; CDR2 reads FQGTGA. CDR3 region: CASSLLGTSNGNEQFF. The CDR3 nucleotides read TGTGCCAGCAGCTTACTCGGGACTAGTAACGGCAATGAGCAGTTCTTC. Complete variable domain (other parts from reference TRBV7-3 and TRBJ2-1): GAGVSQTPSNKVTEKGKYVELRCDPISGHTALYWYRQSLGQGPEFLIYFQGTGAADDSGLPNDRFFAVRPEGSVSTLKIQRTERGDSAVYLCASSLLGTSNGNEQFFGPGTRLTVL.

In DNA, the CDR3 is TGTGCCAGCAGCTTTACTAGCGGGCGATCCTACGAGCAGTACTTC. This translates into CASSFTSGRSYEQYF. The chain has TRBV11-2 and TRBJ2-7; 9 positions agree with TRBD2. CDR3 size: 15 residues. Trimming removed 3 bases from V and 1 base from J; junction bases left unmatched: 4. Germline assignment: CDR1 SGHAT and CDR2 FQNNGV.

The chain employs TRBV7-9 and TRBJ2-2; D gene unclear. CDR1 is SEHNR and CDR2 is FQNEAQ in the germline V gene (reference sequence). The V end was cut by 5 bases, the J end by 6 bases, with 13 bases between. This CDR3 has 14 residues. The CDR3 spells CASSQLGSPGELFF. The CDR3 nucleotides read TGTGCCAGCAGCCAATTGGGGTCCCCCGGGGAGCTGTTTTTT.

The J gene is TRBJ1-2, the V gene TRBV5-6; 7 bases map to TRBD1. The germline CDR1 and CDR2 sequences are SGHDT and YYEEEE. The CDR3 length is 15 residues. Trimming at V came to 3 bases and at J to 3 bases, leaving 8 bases not matched to a gene. The CDR3 nucleotides read TGTGCCAGCAGCTCCCCCGCAGGGGGAGACTATGGCTACACCTTC. Protein product: CASSSPAGGDYGYTF.

V is TRBV5-4 and J is TRBJ2-5; TRBD2 agrees at 7 bases. The CDR3 is 14 residues long. The germline CDR1 and CDR2 sequences are SGHNT and YYREEE (reference sequence). Trimming at V came to 0 bases and at J to 10 bases, leaving 9 bases not matched to a gene. CDR3 loop: CASSLGTHRGVQYF. CDR3 in DNA: TGTGCCAGCAGCTTGGGGACCCATCGGGGGGTCCAGTACTTC.

Of note for this clone: In the same sample, other DNA sequences code for this CDR3. The chain joins TRBV7-3 to TRBJ1-4; D might be TRBD1 (6 bases). Germline V lookup: CDR1 SGHTA, CDR2 FQGTGA. The V end lost 1 base, the J end lost 7 bases, and 7 bases lay between the germline ends. The CDR3 length is 13 residues. CDR3 sequence: CASSLIRGEKLFF. CDR3 DNA: TGTGCCAGCAGCTTAATCAGGGGTGAAAAACTGTTTTTT.

As regards this clone: The sample holds other DNA sequences that translate to the same CDR3. The chain combines TRBV20-1 with TRBJ2-7, with D uncertain. This CDR3 comprises 11 residues. Germline V gives CDR1 DFQATT, CDR2 SNEGSKA (reference sequence). The ends were cut back, 1 base at V and 4 bases at J, with 5 bases in the middle. CDR3 sequence: CSARGDYEQYF. CDR3 coding DNA: TGCAGTGCTAGAGGGGATTACGAGCAGTACTTC.

This clone has a single count. The CDR3 does not end in the conserved phenylalanine or tryptophan, so this is likely a read error. V is TRBV30 and J is TRBJ2-7, with D possibly TRBD2 on 5 matching bases. CDR1 GTSNPN and CDR2 SVGIG come from the germline V gene (reference sequence). CDR3 size: 13 residues. Trimming removed 5 bases at V and 6 bases at J, with 17 bases between. The CDR3 protein is CAWEGPFKGEQYL. CDR3 nucleotides: TGTGCCTGGGAGGGTCCCTTTAAGGGCGAGCAGTACCTC.

The V and J genes are TRBV27 and TRBJ2-7; weak D call: TRBD2 (5 bases). V dropped 4 bases and J dropped 5 bases, with 21 bases sitting between them. Per germline, CDR1 MNHEY and CDR2 SMNVEV (reference sequence). The CDR3 spans 16 residues. The chain's CDR3 is CASSSLIYSRVDEQYF. In nucleotides, the CDR3 is TGTGCCAGCAGTTCCCTTATATACTCGCGGGTGGACGAGCAGTACTTC.